This T cell receptor (beta chain) was obtained from a study of T cell responses to AZD1222 COVID-19 vaccine. Study-level points and caveats: Regions 160-218 and 743-854 dominated among vaccine-associated CD4 TCRs spanning spike. After the peak T cell response, and only then, were repertoires sampled.

CDR3 length equals 15 residues. Losses at the gene ends were 2 bases for V and 2 bases for J; bases not matched to a gene: 4. Germline CDR1 is MNHEY and CDR2 is SVGAGI. Turning to this clone: Its matching antigen is unknown.

Second doses that came at about 4 or about 12 weeks were put together. This table comes from immunoSEQ multiplex PCR, and its TCRdb copy is limited to in-frame clones, with some not included. The sample lists under 150,000 clones, around 90% occurring once. The chain is built from TRBV6-5 and TRBJ2-3; TRBD1 matches at 7 bases. The sequences come from peripheral blood, collected 28 days after the second AZD1222 dose. This sequence originates from an adult who received the AZD1222 COVID-19 vaccine. CDR3 sequence reads: CASSYRGRVTDTQYF. The CDR3, as DNA: TGTGCCAGCAGTTACAGGGGGCGGGTCACAGATACGCAGTATTTT.